A selection of T cell receptor beta chains follows, all from one sample in a study of blood T cell repertoires in COVID-19. Clones were sequenced by immunoSEQ multiplex PCR, and TCRdb holds only the in-frame ones, with some missing. The sample comprises 130,000 to 150,000 clones, around 85% of which are singletons, and more than 8.5% rests with the top ten. Source material: PBMCs or T cells enriched from blood (not recorded which). The receptors stem from a man aged 45 to 65 who had recovered from COVID-19. Both conserved end residues are part of each CDR3. A D gene is named only where the DNA matches it firmly. Clone size is stated in some rows and not others, as once, few, many or a class when expanded.

TRBD1	TRBJ1-5	TRBV2	-	TGTGCCAGCAGGGGACAGGGTCTGCATCAGCCCCAGCATTTT	CASRGQGLHQPQHF
-	TRBJ1-4	TRBV6-1	-	TGTGCCAGCAGTGAAGGGGACACGGGTGAAAAACTGTTTTTT	CASSEGDTGEKLFF
TRBD1	TRBJ1-1	TRBV2	-	TGTGCCAGCAGTGAGAGGGGGCTTGCAATTGAAGCTTTCTTT	CASSERGLAIEAFF
TRBD1	TRBJ2-7	TRBV3-1/TRBV3-2	-	TGTGCCAGCAGCGGCTCCGGGACAGGGGCCTACGAGCAGTACTTC	CASSGSGTGAYEQYF
TRBD2	TRBJ2-1	TRBV7-9	-	TGTGCCAGCACCTTAGCGGGGGGGCCGCGGAATGAGCAGTTCTTC	CASTLAGGPRNEQFF
-	TRBJ2-4	TRBV28	-	TGTGCCAGCAGTTTTTCGGAGACAGCCAAAAACATTCAGTACTTC	CASSFSETAKNIQYF
-	TRBJ2-3	TRBV3-1/TRBV3-2	once	TGTGCCAGCAGCCAATTTGGGGGTGGAGGGCAGACAGATACGCAGTATTTT	CASSQFGGGGQTDTQYF
-	TRBJ1-5	TRBV6-2/TRBV6-3	few	TGTGCCAGCAGTTACTCGGTAGATAGCAATCAGCCCCAGCATTTT	CASSYSVDSNQPQHF
-	TRBJ2-1	TRBV4-1	-	TGCGCCAGCAGCCAACCACTTCGCCGCAATGAGCAGTTCTTC	CASSQPLRRNEQFF
-	TRBJ2-7	TRBV28	-	TGTGCCAGCAGTTTACAGCAGGGCGCCTACGAGCAGTACTTC	CASSLQQGAYEQYF
-	TRBJ1-4	TRBV18	-	TGTGCCAGCTCACCGGGGAGACCAACTAATGAAAAACTGTTTTTT	CASSPGRPTNEKLFF
TRBD1	TRBJ1-5	TRBV3-1/TRBV3-2	-	TGTGCCAGCAGCCAAGACAGGGGGCCTGGTCAGCCCCAGCATTTT	CASSQDRGPGQPQHF
TRBD1	TRBJ1-2	TRBV27	-	TGTGCCAGCAGTTTAGTTCAGGGGGCGCGGGATGGCTACACCTTC	CASSLVQGARDGYTF
TRBD1	TRBJ1-4	TRBV5-1	-	TGCGCCAGCAGGACAGGGACAACTAATGAAAAACTGTTTTTT	CASRTGTTNEKLFF
-	TRBJ1-1	TRBV6-4	-	TGTGCCAGCAGTGGAGATGAGAACACTGAAGCTTTCTTT	CASSGDENTEAFF
-	TRBJ2-5	TRBV3-1/TRBV3-2	-	TGTGCCAGCAGCCAAGATAGGGGTGGTGGAGAGACCCAGTACTTC	CASSQDRGGGETQYF
-	TRBJ1-3	TRBV30	-	TGTGCCTGGAACACGGGCTCTGGAAACACCATATATTTT	CAWNTGSGNTIYF
-	TRBJ1-4	TRBV5-5	-	TGTGCCAGCAGCTTCACAGGTCCGAATGAAAAACTGTTTTTT	CASSFTGPNEKLFF
TRBD1	TRBJ2-6	TRBV7-2	-	TGTGCCAGCAGCAGAGGGGGCAGGGTGCTCTCTGGGGCCAACGTCCTGACTTTC	CASSRGGRVLSGANVLTF
TRBD2	TRBJ2-2	TRBV4-2	-	TGTGCCAGCAGCCAAGACCCGACTAGCGGGGGGAACACCGGGGAGCTGTTTTTT	CASSQDPTSGGNTGELFF
-	TRBJ1-1	TRBV19	-	TGTGCCAGTAAGGACAGACAGAACACTGAAGCTTTCTTT	CASKDRQNTEAFF
-	TRBJ1-2	TRBV5-1	-	TGCGCCAGCAGGGCCGAACCGACTAACTATGGCTACACCTTC	CASRAEPTNYGYTF
-	TRBJ2-7	TRBV19	-	TGTGCCAGTAGTATAGCGGTCAGGGCATACGAGCAGTACTTC	CASSIAVRAYEQYF
-	TRBJ2-2	TRBV4-3	-	TGCGCCAGCAGCCGCGAGGGGGGGGCTGGTAGTTCGAGGGAGCTGTTTTTT	CASSREGGAGSSRELFF
-	TRBJ1-2	TRBV30	-	TGTGCCTGGAGTCCAGGGAACTATGGCTACACCTTC	CAWSPGNYGYTF
-	TRBJ2-3	TRBV7-8	-	TGTGCCAGCAGCCCTTGGGGGACTCCAGATACGCAGTATTTT	CASSPWGTPDTQYF
TRBD1	TRBJ2-5	TRBV3-1/TRBV3-2	-	TGTGCCAGCAGCCAATCTACAGGGGGCCTCTACCAAGAGACCCAGTACTTC	CASSQSTGGLYQETQYF
-	TRBJ1-2	TRBV19	once	TGTGCCAGTAGTATAGATCCATCTGGCTACACCTTC	CASSIDPSGYTF
-	TRBJ1-3	TRBV7-8	-	TGTGCCAGCAGCTTAAGGAGAGAGGAGGTCTCTGGAAACACCATATATTTT	CASSLRREEVSGNTIYF
-	TRBJ1-1	TRBV5-1	few	TGCGCCAGCAGGAGGAACACTGAAGCTTTCTTT	CASRRNTEAFF
-	TRBJ1-3	TRBV7-2	-	TGTGCCAGCAGCTTAGGAGAGATTGGAAACACCATATATTTT	CASSLGEIGNTIYF
TRBD1	TRBJ2-5	TRBV5-5	few	TGTGCCAGCAGCTTGAACCACGGGACAGGGCAACCGACCCAGTACTTC	CASSLNHGTGQPTQYF
-	TRBJ2-2	TRBV7-2	-	TGTGCAAGCACATCTGGTACACGGGCCGGGGAGCTGTTTTTT	CASTSGTRAGELFF
-	TRBJ1-6	TRBV14	-	TGTGCCAGCAGCCAAGATAGGGGGATCGGTTCACCCCTCCACTTT	CASSQDRGIGSPLHF
TRBD2	TRBJ2-5	TRBV2	-	TGTGCCAGCAGTGAAAGCGGGGGAGTCGTAGAGACCCAGTACTTC	CASSESGGVVETQYF
TRBD1	TRBJ1-2	TRBV29-1	-	TGCAGCGTCGTCGTCCGGGACAGGCCCGGGGGAGACACCTTC	CSVVVRDRPGGDTF
-	TRBJ1-1	TRBV19	-	TGTGCCAGTAGTAGCGGTCTAACCCCGAGCACTGAAGCTTTCTTT	CASSSGLTPSTEAFF
TRBD1	TRBJ2-1	TRBV14	-	TGTGCCAGCAGCCAAGATAGGGGGCTCCGAAGGTTCTTC	CASSQDRGLRRFF
-	TRBJ1-1	TRBV2	-	TGTGCCAGCAGTACAGGGTCAGCGACTGAAGCTTTCTTT	CASSTGSATEAFF
-	TRBJ2-7	TRBV4-1	-	TGCGCCAGCAGCCAAGATACAACGCCGCTCACCTACGAGCAGTACTTC	CASSQDTTPLTYEQYF
-	TRBJ2-7	TRBV25-1	-	TGTGCCAGCAGTGGGCGAGGGCTCTGGGAGCAGTACTTC	CASSGRGLWEQYF
TRBD1	TRBJ2-2	TRBV11-1	-	TGTGCCAGCAGCGACAGGGATCTCGGGTCCGGGGAGCTGTTTTTT	CASSDRDLGSGELFF
-	TRBJ2-1	TRBV4-3	few	TGCGCCAGCAGCCAGGAACTAGAAGGCAATGAGCAGTTCTTC	CASSQELEGNEQFF
-	TRBJ1-2	TRBV4-3	-	TGCGCCAGCAGCCAAGACCACACGCCGAACTATGGCTACACCTTC	CASSQDHTPNYGYTF
-	TRBJ1-5	TRBV10-2	few	TGCGCCAGCGCGGAGGTTAGCAATCAGCCCCAGCATTTT	CASAEVSNQPQHF
TRBD1	TRBJ1-1	TRBV5-4	-	TGTGCCAGCAGACCCCAGGACAGGGTTTCATTAGCTTTCTTT	CASRPQDRVSLAFF
-	TRBJ2-7	TRBV6-5	-	TGTGCCAGCAGGGGGGACAAAAGCTACGAGCAGTACTTC	CASRGDKSYEQYF
-	TRBJ1-5	TRBV6-6	once	TGTGCCAGCACCCCAGGGGCCCCCAATCAGCCCCAGCATTTT	CASTPGAPNQPQHF
TRBD2	TRBJ2-1	TRBV11-3	-	TGTGCCAGCAGCTTAGATCAGGGAGGGACCGTATTATACAATGAGCAGTTCTTC	CASSLDQGGTVLYNEQFF